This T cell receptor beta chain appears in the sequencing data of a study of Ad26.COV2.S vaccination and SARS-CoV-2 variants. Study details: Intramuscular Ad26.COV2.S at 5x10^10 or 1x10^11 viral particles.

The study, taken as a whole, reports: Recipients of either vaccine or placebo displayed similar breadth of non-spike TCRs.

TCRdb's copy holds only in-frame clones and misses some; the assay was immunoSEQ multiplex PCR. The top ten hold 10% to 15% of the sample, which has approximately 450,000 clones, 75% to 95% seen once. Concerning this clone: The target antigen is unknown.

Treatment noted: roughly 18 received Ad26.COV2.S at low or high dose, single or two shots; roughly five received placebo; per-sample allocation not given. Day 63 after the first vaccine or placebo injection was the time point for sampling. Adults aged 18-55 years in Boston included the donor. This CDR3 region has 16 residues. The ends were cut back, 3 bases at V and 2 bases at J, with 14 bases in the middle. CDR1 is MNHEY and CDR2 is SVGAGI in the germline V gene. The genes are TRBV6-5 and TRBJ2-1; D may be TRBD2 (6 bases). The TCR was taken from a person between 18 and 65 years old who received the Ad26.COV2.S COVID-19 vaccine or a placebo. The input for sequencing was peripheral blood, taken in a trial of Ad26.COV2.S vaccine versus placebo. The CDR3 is CASSYGGMGTYNEQFF. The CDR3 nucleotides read TGTGCCAGCAGTTATGGCGGGATGGGCACCTACAATGAGCAGTTCTTC.